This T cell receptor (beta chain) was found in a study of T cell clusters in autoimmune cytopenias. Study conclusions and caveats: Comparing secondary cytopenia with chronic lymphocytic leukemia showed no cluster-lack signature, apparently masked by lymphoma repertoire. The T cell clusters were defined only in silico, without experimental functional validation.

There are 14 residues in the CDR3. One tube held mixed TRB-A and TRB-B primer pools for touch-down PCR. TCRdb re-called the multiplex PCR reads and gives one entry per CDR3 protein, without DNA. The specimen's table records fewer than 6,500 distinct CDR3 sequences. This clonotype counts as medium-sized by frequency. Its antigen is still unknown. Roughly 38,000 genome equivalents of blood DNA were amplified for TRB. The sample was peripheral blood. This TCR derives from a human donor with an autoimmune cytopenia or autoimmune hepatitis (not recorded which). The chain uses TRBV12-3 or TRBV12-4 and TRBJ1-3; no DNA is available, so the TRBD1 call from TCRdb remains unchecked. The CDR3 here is CASSLWGTGNTIYF.